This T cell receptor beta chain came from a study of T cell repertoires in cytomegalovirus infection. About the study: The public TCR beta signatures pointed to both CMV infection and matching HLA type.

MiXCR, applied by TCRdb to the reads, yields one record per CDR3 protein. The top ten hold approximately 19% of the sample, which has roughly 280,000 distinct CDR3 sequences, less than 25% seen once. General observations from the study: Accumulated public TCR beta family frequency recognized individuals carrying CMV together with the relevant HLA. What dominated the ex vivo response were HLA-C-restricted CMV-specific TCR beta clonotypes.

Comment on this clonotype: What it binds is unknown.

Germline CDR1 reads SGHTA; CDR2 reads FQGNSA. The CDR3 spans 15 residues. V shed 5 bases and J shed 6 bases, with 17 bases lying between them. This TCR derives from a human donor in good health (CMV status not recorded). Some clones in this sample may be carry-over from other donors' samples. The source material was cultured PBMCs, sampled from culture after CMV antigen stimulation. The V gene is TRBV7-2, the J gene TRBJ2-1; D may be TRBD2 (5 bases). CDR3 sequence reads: CASSPPFSGGNEQFF. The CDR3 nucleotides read TGTGCCAGCAGCCCGCCTTTTTCAGGAGGCAATGAGCAGTTCTTC.